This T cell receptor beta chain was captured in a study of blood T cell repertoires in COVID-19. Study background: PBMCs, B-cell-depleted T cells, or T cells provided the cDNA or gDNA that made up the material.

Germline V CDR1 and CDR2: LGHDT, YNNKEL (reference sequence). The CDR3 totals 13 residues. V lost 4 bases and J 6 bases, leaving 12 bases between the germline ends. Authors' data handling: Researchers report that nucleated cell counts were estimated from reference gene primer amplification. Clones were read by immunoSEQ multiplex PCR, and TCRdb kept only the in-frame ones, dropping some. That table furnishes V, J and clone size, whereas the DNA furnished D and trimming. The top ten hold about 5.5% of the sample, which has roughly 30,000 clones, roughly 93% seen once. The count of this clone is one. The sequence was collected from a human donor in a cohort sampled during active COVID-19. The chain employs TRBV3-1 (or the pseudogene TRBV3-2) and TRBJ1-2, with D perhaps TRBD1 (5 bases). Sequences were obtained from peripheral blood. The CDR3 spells CASSRDARDGYTF. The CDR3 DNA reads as TGTGCCAGCAGCCGAGATGCCAGGGATGGCTACACCTTC.